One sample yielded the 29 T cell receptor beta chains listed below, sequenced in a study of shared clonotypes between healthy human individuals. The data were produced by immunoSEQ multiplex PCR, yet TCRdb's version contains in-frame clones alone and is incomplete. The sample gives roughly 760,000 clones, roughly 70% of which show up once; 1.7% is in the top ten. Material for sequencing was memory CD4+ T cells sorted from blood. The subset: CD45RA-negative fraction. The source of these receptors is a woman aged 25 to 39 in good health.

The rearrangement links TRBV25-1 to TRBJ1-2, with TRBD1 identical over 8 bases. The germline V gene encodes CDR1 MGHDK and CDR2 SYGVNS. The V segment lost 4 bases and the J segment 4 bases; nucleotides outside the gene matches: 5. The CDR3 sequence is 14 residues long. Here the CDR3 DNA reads TGTGCCAGCAGTGCGGACAGGGCGTCCTATGGCTACACCTTC. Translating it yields CASSADRASYGYTF.

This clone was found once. The DNA of the CDR3 is TGTGCCAGCAATTATCGGAGGGCCTCGGGGGAGCTGTTTTTT. This encodes CASNYRRASGELFF. V usage is TRBV28 and J usage is TRBJ2-2; a possible D gene is TRBD2 (6 bases). The ends were cut back, 7 bases at V and 8 bases at J, with 17 bases in the middle. CDR1 and CDR2 from the germline V gene are MDHEN and SYDVKM. The CDR3 covers 14 residues.

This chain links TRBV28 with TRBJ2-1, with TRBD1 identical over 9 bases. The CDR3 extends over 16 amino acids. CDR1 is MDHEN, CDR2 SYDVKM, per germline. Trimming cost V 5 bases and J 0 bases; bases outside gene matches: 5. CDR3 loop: CASSRPGQGSYNEQFF. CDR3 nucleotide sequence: TGTGCCAGCAGTCGCCCGGGACAGGGCTCCTACAATGAGCAGTTCTTC.

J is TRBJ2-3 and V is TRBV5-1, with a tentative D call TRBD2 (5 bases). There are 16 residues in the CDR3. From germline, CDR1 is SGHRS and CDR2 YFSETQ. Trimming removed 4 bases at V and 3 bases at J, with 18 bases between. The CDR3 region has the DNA TGCGCCAGCAGCGGACTTGTGGGATCTTTGACAGATACGCAGTATTTT. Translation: CASSGLVGSLTDTQYF.

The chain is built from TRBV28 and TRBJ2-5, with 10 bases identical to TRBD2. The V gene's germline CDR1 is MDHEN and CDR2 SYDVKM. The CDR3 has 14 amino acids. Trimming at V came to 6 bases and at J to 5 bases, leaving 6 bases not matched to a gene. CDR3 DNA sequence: TGTGCCAGCAGGGCGCTAGCGGGAGTCGAGACCCAGTACTTC. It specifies CASRALAGVETQYF.

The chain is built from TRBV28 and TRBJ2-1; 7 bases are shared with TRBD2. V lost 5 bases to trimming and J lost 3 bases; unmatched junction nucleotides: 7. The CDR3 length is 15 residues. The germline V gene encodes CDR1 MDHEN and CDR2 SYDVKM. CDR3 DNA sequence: TGTGCCAGCAGTCTAGGGACTACCAGCTACAATGAGCAGTTCTTC. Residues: CASSLGTTSYNEQFF.

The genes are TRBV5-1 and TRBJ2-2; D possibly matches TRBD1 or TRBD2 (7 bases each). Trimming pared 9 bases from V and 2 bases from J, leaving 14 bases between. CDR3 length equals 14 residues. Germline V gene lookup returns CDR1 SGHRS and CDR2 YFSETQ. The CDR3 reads CATSGGDNTGELFF. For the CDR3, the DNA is TGCGCCACCTCAGGGGGGGATAACACCGGGGAGCTGTTTTTT.

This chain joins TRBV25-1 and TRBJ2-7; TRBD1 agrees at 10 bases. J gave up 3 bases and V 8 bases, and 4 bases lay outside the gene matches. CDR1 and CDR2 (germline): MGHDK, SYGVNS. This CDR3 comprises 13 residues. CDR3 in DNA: TGTGCCAGCCGCGGGGACAGGGGCTACGAGCAGTACTTC. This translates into CASRGDRGYEQYF.

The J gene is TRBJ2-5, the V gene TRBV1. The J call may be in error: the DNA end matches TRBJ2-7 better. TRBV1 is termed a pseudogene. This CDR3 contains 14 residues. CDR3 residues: CTSRPLGNLYEQYF. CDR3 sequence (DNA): TGCACCAGCAGACCCCTAGGGAACCTCTACGAGCAGTACTTC.

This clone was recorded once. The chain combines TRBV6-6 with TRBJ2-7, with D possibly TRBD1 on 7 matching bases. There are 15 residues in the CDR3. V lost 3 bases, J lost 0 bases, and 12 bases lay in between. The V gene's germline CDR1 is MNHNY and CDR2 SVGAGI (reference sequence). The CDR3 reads CASSYGGTVSYEQYF. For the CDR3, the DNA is TGTGCCAGCAGTTATGGCGGGACAGTCTCCTACGAGCAGTACTTC.

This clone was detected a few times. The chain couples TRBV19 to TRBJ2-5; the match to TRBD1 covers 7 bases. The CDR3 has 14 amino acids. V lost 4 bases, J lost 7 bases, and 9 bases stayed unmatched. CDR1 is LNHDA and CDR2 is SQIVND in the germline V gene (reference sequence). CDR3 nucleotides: TGTGCCAGTAGTACTCTCGACAGGGTGGGGACCCAGTACTTC. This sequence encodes CASSTLDRVGTQYF.

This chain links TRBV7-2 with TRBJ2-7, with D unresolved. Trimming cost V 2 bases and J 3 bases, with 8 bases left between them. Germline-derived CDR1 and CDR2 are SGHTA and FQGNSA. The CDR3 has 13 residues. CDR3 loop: CASSLTSFYEQYF. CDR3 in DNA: TGTGCCAGCAGCTTAACGTCATTCTACGAGCAGTACTTC. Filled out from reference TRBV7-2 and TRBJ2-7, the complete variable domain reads GAGVSQSPSNKVTEKGKDVELRCDPISGHTALYWYRQSLGQGLEFLIYFQGNSAPDKSGLPSDRFSAERTGGSVSTLTIQRTQQEDSAVYLCASSLTSFYEQYFGPGTRLTVT.

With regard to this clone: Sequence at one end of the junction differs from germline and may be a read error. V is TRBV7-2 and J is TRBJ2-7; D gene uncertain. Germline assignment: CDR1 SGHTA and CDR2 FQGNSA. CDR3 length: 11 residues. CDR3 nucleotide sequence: TGTGCCAGCAGGGACGGGCGGACCCTTTGCTTC. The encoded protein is CASRDGRTLCF.

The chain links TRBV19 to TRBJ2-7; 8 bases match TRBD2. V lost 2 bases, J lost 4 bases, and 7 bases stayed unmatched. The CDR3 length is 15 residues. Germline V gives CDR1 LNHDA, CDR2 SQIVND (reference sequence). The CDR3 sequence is CASSILSGSTYEQYF. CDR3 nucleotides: TGTGCCAGTAGTATATTAAGCGGGAGTACGTACGAGCAGTACTTC.

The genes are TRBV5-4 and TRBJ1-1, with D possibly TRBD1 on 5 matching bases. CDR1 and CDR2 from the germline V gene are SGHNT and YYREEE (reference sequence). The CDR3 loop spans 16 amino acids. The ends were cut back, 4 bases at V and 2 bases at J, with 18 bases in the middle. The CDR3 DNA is TGTGCCAGCAGCATTGGGGCAGGGAGGAGAAACACTGAAGCTTTCTTT. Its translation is CASSIGAGRRNTEAFF.

The CDR3 bases are TGCAGCGCCGGGACAGGTCCAGGAAACACCATATATTTT. Amino acids: CSAGTGPGNTIYF. This chain connects TRBV29-1 to TRBJ1-3; 8 nucleotides agree with TRBD1. Trimming at V came to 7 bases and at J to 4 bases, leaving 6 bases not matched to a gene. This CDR3 spans 13 amino acids. From germline, CDR1 is SQVTM and CDR2 ANQGSEA.

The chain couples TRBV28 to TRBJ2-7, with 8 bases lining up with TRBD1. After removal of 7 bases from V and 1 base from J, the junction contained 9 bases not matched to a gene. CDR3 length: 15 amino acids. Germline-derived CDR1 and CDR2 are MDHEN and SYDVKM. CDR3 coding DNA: TGTGCCAGCACCCAAGGGACAGGCCGTTCCTACGAGCAGTACTTC. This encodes CASTQGTGRSYEQYF. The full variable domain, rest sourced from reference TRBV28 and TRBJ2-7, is DVKVTQSSRYLVKRTGEKVFLECVQDMDHENMFWYRQDPGLGLRLIYFSYDVKMKEKGDIPEGYSVSREKKERFSLILESASTNQTSMYLCASTQGTGRSYEQYFGPGTRLTVT.

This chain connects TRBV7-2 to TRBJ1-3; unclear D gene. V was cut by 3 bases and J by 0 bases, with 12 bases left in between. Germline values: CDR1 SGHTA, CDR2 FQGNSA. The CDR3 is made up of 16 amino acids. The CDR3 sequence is CASSFRVPNSGNTIYF. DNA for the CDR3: TGTGCCAGCAGCTTTAGGGTGCCCAACTCTGGAAACACCATATATTTT.

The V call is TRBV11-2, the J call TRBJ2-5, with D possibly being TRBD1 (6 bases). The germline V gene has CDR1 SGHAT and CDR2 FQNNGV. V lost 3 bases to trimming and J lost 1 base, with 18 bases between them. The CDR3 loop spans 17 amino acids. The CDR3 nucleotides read TGTGCCAGCAGCTTGACGGGACACGCGGTCCCCCAAGAGACCCAGTACTTC. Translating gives CASSLTGHAVPQETQYF.

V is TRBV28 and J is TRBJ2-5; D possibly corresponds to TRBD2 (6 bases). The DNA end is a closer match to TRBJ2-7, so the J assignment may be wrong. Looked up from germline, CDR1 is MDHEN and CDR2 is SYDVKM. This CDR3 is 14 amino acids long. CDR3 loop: CASSLLGSGNEQYF. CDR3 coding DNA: TGTGCCAGCAGTTTACTCGGGAGCGGCAACGAGCAGTACTTC.

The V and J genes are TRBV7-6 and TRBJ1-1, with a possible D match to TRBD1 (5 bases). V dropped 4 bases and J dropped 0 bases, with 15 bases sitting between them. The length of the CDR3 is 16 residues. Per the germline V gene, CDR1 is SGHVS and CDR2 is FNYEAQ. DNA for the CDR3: TGTGCCAGCAGCTCGAACCCGGGGCATATGAACACTGAAGCTTTCTTT. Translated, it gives CASSSNPGHMNTEAFF.

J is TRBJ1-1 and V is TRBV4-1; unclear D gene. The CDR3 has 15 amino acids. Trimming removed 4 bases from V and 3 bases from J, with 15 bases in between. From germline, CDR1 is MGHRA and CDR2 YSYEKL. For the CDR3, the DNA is TGCGCCAGCAGCCGCCTACAGACCGGTCACACTGAAGCTTTCTTT. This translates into CASSRLQTGHTEAFF.

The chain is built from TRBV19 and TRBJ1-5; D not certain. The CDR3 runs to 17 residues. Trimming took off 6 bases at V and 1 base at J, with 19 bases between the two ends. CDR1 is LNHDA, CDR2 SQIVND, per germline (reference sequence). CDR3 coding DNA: TGTGCCAGTAGGGACGGATCGGCCCTGGGGAGCAATCAGCCCCAGCATTTT. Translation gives CASRDGSALGSNQPQHF.

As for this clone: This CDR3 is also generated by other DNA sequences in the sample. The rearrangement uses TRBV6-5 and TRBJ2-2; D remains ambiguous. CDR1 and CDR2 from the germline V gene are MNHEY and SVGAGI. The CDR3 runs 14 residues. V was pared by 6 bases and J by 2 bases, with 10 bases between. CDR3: CASSRDANTGELFF. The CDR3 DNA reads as TGTGCCAGCAGCCGCGACGCAAACACCGGGGAGCTGTTTTTT.

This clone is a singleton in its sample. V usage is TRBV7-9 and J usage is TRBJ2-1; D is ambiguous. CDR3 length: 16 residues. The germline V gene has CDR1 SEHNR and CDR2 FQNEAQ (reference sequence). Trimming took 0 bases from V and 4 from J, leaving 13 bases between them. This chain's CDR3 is CASSLAAASQYNEQFF. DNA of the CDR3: TGTGCCAGCAGCTTAGCGGCTGCTTCCCAATACAATGAGCAGTTCTTC.

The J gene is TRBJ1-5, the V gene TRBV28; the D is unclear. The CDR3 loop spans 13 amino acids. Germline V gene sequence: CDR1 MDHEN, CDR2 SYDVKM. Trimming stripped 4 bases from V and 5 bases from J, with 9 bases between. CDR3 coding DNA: TGTGCCAGCAGTTCGTCATATGATCAGCCCCAGCATTTT. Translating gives CASSSSYDQPQHF.

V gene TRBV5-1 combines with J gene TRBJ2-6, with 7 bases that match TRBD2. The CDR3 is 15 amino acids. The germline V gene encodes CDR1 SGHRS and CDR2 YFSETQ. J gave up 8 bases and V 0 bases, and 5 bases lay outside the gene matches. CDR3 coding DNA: TGCGCCAGCAGCTTGGACGGACTAGAGACCAACGTCCTGACTTTC. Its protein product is CASSLDGLETNVLTF. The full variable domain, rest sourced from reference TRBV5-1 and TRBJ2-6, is KAGVTQTPRYLIKTRGQQVTLSCSPISGHRSVSWYQQTPGQGLQFLFEYFSETQRNKGNFPGRFSGRQFSNSRSEMNVSTLELGDSALYLCASSLDGLETNVLTFGAGSRLTVL.

Here the CDR3 reads CASSPVVGNTEAFF. In nucleotides, the CDR3 is TGTGCCAGCAGCCCTGTGGTGGGGAACACTGAAGCTTTCTTT. V is TRBV7-9 and J is TRBJ1-1, with D uncertain. The CDR3 has 14 amino acids. Trimming left V 5 bases short and J 1 base short, with 11 bases between. CDR1 and CDR2 from the germline V gene are SEHNR and FQNEAQ (reference sequence).

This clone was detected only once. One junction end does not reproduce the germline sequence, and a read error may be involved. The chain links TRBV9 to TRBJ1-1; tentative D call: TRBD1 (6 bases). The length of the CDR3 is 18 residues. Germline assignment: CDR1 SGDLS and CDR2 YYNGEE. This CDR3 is CASSIRTVGGLRNTDAFF. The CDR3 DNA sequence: TGTGCCAGCAGCATCCGTACAGTAGGGGGATTGAGGAACACTGACGCTTTCTTT.